Each of the 8 T cell receptor beta chains below was sequenced from the same sample in a study of response to subunit inactivated influenza vaccine. TCRdb reanalysed the RT-PCR reads using MiXCR and keeps one entry per CDR3 protein. Seen here are about 700,000 distinct CDR3 sequences, approximately 14% observed once, and the top ten hold around 10%. The sequencing here drew on PBMCs from blood, taken approximately 13 days after vaccination. These receptors were taken from a man over 45 who received an inactivated influenza vaccine.

The chain uses TRBV14 and TRBJ2-1, with a weak D call TRBD1 (6 bases). V lost 0 bases, J lost 3 bases, and 12 bases lay in between. Germline V gives CDR1 SGHDN, CDR2 FVKESK. The CDR3 has 16 residues. CDR3 DNA: TGTGCCAGCAGCCAAGATTTGGGGGCTGTCTACAATGAGCAGTTCTTC. Translating it yields CASSQDLGAVYNEQFF.

This clonotype was counted ten times or more. The rearrangement links TRBV28 to TRBJ2-3; TRBD1 is a possible D gene (5 bases). Deletions cut 2 bases from V and 4 bases from J, with 13 bases between. The CDR3 has 15 residues. Germline V CDR1 and CDR2: MDHEN, SYDVKM. The CDR3 region is CASSLGALRSDTQYF. CDR3 sequence (DNA): TGTGCCAGCAGTTTAGGGGCTCTTCGGTCAGATACGCAGTATTTT.

This clonotype was detected only a few times. The V gene is TRBV4-2, the J gene TRBJ1-1, with D possibly TRBD1 on 6 matching bases. Germline assignment: CDR1 LGHNA and CDR2 YNFKEQ. This CDR3 region has 15 residues. The V gene lost 4 bases and the J gene lost 3 bases, with 15 bases spanning the gap. The CDR3 region is CASSREQGYDTEAFF. The CDR3 DNA reads as TGTGCCAGCAGCCGTGAACAGGGATACGACACTGAAGCTTTCTTT.

This chain uses TRBV7-2 with TRBJ2-5; TRBD1 might be the D (5 bases). Trimming removed 5 bases at V and 2 bases at J, with 9 bases between. This CDR3 spans 13 amino acids. Germline CDR1 SGHTA, CDR2 FQGNSA. The CDR3 spells CASSAQGQETQYF. The CDR3 DNA reads TGTGCCAGCAGCGCCCAGGGACAAGAGACCCAGTACTTC.

This clonotype was counted many times. The V call is TRBV3-1, the J call TRBJ2-7; a possible D gene is TRBD1 (6 bases). The CDR3 sequence is 13 residues long. CDR1 and CDR2 (germline): LGHDT, YNNKEL (reference sequence). Trimming removed 4 bases at V and 2 bases at J, with 9 bases between. CDR3 sequence (DNA): TGTGCCAGCAGCCGGGACACCACCTACGAGCAGTACTTC. Encoded protein: CASSRDTTYEQYF.

The V gene is TRBV12-3 or TRBV12-4, the J gene TRBJ1-4, with 8 positions matching TRBD1. This CDR3 is 12 amino acids long. V was pared by 5 bases and J by 8 bases, with 1 base of the junction left unmatched. The CDR3 loop is CASSTGGEKLFF. CDR3 nucleotide sequence: TGTGCCAGCAGTACAGGGGGGGAAAAACTGTTTTTT.

The sample holds a few counts of this clonotype. The chain uses TRBV7-9 and TRBJ2-2, with 8 bases identical to TRBD2. This CDR3 is built from 15 residues. Germline CDR1 and CDR2: SEHNR and FQNEAQ (reference sequence). V was pared by 6 bases and J by 3 bases, with 6 bases of the junction left unmatched. The CDR3 DNA reads as TGTGCCAGCAGTCCGCGGGGGGTCCACACCGGGGAGCTGTTTTTT. Translated, it gives CASSPRGVHTGELFF.

This clonotype was observed many times. This CDR3 is CASSFSGLKTQYF. The CDR3 region has the DNA TGTGCCAGCAGTTTTTCGGGTCTAAAGACCCAGTACTTC. The rearrangement links TRBV12-3 or TRBV12-4 to TRBJ2-5; no definite D call. This CDR3 contains 13 residues. V was shortened by 3 bases and J by 6 bases, with 11 bases between the two germline ends.